What follows are 23 T cell receptor beta chains derived from one specimen sequenced in a study of T cell responses to AZD1222 COVID-19 vaccine. Assay used: immunoSEQ multiplex PCR; TCRdb lists only in-frame clones, some missing. The table lists about 150,000 clones, 80% to 90% of them singletons. Sequenced material: peripheral blood, taken on day 0 of AZD1222 vaccination. These receptor sequences come from an adult in good health.

J is TRBJ2-1 and V is TRBV12-5; D unclear. The CDR3 extends over 12 amino acids. With 1 base removed from V and 8 bases from J, the gap between germline ends came to 6 bases. Germline V gene lookup returns CDR1 LGHNT and CDR2 FRNRAP. Here the CDR3 DNA reads TGTGCTAGTGGTTTGGGTGTGTATGAGCAGTTCTTC. Protein sequence: CASGLGVYEQFF. Using reference TRBV12-5 and TRBJ2-1 for the parts outside the CDR3, the full variable domain is DARVTQTPRHKVTEMGQEVTMRCQPILGHNTVFWYRQTMMQGLELLAYFRNRAPLDDSGMPKDRFSAEMPDATLATLKIQPSEPRDSAVYFCASGLGVYEQFFGPGTRLTVL.

The rearrangement joins TRBV28 to TRBJ1-2, with D possibly being TRBD1 (5 bases). The CDR3 loop spans 13 amino acids. Germline CDR1 is MDHEN and CDR2 is SYDVKM. Trimming cost V 5 bases and J 8 bases, with 15 bases left between them. The CDR3 loop reads CASSPDGGSGYTF. DNA of the CDR3: TGTGCCAGCAGTCCCGACGGGGGGTCCGGCTACACCTTC.

The chain is built from TRBV19 and TRBJ1-2, with TRBD1 identical over 7 bases. After removal of 4 bases from V and 2 bases from J, the junction contained 7 bases not matched to a gene. CDR3 size: 15 residues. The germline gives CDR1 LNHDA, CDR2 SQIVND (reference sequence). CDR3 sequence: CASSTLGQRNYGYTF. In DNA, the CDR3 is TGTGCCAGTAGTACTCTGGGACAGAGAAACTATGGCTACACCTTC. The complete variable domain, with remaining parts taken from reference TRBV19 and TRBJ1-2, reads DGGITQSPKYLFRKEGQNVTLSCEQNLNHDAMYWYRQDPGQGLRLIYYSQIVNDFQKGDIAEGYSVSREKKESFPLTVTSAQKNPTAFYLCASSTLGQRNYGYTFGSGTRLTVV.

This rearrangement joins TRBV29-1 to TRBJ1-1, with D perhaps matching TRBD1 (5 bases). CDR3 length: 12 residues. The germline V gene encodes CDR1 SQVTM and CDR2 ANQGSEA. The CDR3 sequence is CTVGQMNTEAFF. The CDR3 region has the DNA TGCACCGTGGGGCAAATGAACACTGAAGCTTTCTTT.

V and J are TRBV28 and TRBJ1-5; 8 bases are shared with TRBD1. The V segment lost 6 bases and the J segment 5 bases; nucleotides outside the gene matches: 9. The CDR3 totals 15 residues. The germline V gene has CDR1 MDHEN and CDR2 SYDVKM. The CDR3 region has the DNA TGTGCCAGCAGAACTGGACAGGGAGGACATCAGCCCCAGCATTTT. This gives the protein CASRTGQGGHQPQHF. Full variable domain (outside the CDR3, taken from reference TRBV28 and TRBJ1-5): DVKVTQSSRYLVKRTGEKVFLECVQDMDHENMFWYRQDPGLGLRLIYFSYDVKMKEKGDIPEGYSVSREKKERFSLILESASTNQTSMYLCASRTGQGGHQPQHFGDGTRLSIL.

The rearrangement uses TRBV3-1 (or the pseudogene TRBV3-2) and TRBJ2-3; tentative D call: TRBD1 (5 bases). The V gene's germline CDR1 is LGHDT and CDR2 YNNKEL (reference sequence). The ends were cut back, 4 bases at V and 5 bases at J, with 10 bases in the middle. This CDR3 is 13 amino acids long. CDR3 protein: CASSRRVGDTQYF. DNA for the CDR3: TGTGCCAGCAGCCGCAGGGTAGGAGATACGCAGTATTTT.

The chain couples TRBV30 to TRBJ1-2; no clear D gene. Trimming pared 3 bases from V and 5 bases from J, leaving 13 bases between. Germline V gene lookup returns CDR1 GTSNPN and CDR2 SVGIG (reference sequence). The CDR3 length is 13 residues. The CDR3 region is CAWRWGNFYGYTF. In DNA, the CDR3 is TGTGCCTGGAGGTGGGGAAATTTTTATGGCTACACCTTC.

This chain connects TRBV6-5 to TRBJ2-1; D may be TRBD2 (5 bases). CDR3 length: 15 residues. Trimming took off 6 bases at V and 2 bases at J, with 14 bases between the two ends. Per germline, CDR1 MNHEY and CDR2 SVGAGI. The DNA for the CDR3 is TGTGCCAGCAGCCAGAGCGGATCTGCCTACAATGAGCAGTTCTTC. Protein sequence: CASSQSGSAYNEQFF.

V gene TRBV7-2 combines with J gene TRBJ1-5, with D hard to call. This CDR3 has 15 amino acids. V lost 2 bases and J 1 base, leaving 9 bases between the germline ends. CDR1 and CDR2 (germline): SGHTA, FQGNSA. In nucleotides, the CDR3 is TGTGCCAGCAGCTTAAAGGGTTTGAGCAATCAGCCCCAGCATTTT. Amino acid sequence: CASSLKGLSNQPQHF.

About this clone itself: The sample carries other DNA sequences with the same CDR3. This rearrangement joins TRBV11-3 to TRBJ2-1; D not resolved. CDR1 is SGHNT, CDR2 YENEEA, per germline. This CDR3 has 14 residues. Trimming pared 1 base from V and 4 bases from J, leaving 8 bases between. The CDR3 is CASSLGGSYNEQFF. CDR3 nucleotides: TGTGCCAGCAGCTTAGGTGGCAGTTACAATGAGCAGTTCTTC.

On this clone: The sample carries other DNA sequences with the same CDR3. This sequence joins TRBV2 and TRBJ1-1; D is unclear. V was clipped by 6 bases and J by 2 bases, with 7 bases between them. The CDR3 spans 12 residues. The germline CDR1 and CDR2 sequences are SNHLY and FYNNEI. The CDR3: CASRDPNTEAFF. In DNA, the CDR3 is TGTGCCAGCAGGGACCCCAACACTGAAGCTTTCTTT. Combining the CDR3 with reference TRBV2 and TRBJ1-1 gives the whole variable domain EPEVTQTPSHQVTQMGQEVILRCVPISNHLYFYWYRQILGQKVEFLVSFYNNEISEKSEIFDDQFSVERPDGSNFTLKIRSTKLEDSAMYFCASRDPNTEAFFGQGTRLTVV.

The chain is built from TRBV6-5 and TRBJ1-4; a possible D gene is TRBD1 (5 bases). CDR3 length: 14 residues. V lost 6 bases to trimming and J lost 5 bases, with 13 bases between them. From germline, CDR1 is MNHEY and CDR2 SVGAGI. CDR3 amino acids: CASRTEGPNEKLFF. In DNA, the CDR3 is TGTGCCAGCAGGACAGAGGGACCAAATGAAAAACTGTTTTTT.

The chain couples TRBV7-2 to TRBJ1-2, with D possibly being TRBD1 (6 bases). Trimming took off 5 bases at V and 11 bases at J, with 24 bases between the two ends. CDR1 is SGHTA and CDR2 is FQGNSA in the germline V gene. The CDR3 sequence is 15 residues long. The DNA for the CDR3 is TGTGCCAGCAGCCTCTCTTCGGCAGGGGAAAGTGGGTACACCTTC. Encoded protein: CASSLSSAGESGYTF.

The chain joins TRBV27 to TRBJ1-2; 10 positions agree with TRBD1. CDR3 size: 14 residues. The germline CDR1 and CDR2 sequences are MNHEY and SMNVEV (reference sequence). V trimming: 4 bases; J trimming: 8 bases; junction bases outside the gene matches: 7. CDR3 residues: CASSSRQGAQGYTF. The CDR3 nucleotides read TGTGCCAGCAGTTCTCGACAGGGGGCGCAGGGCTACACCTTC.

The DNA for the CDR3 is TGTGCCAGCAGTTTGGGAACGAGAGGGGAGCAGTTCTTC. Its protein product is CASSLGTRGEQFF. The chain joins TRBV12-3 or TRBV12-4 to TRBJ2-1; a weak D match, TRBD2 (5 bases). CDR3 size: 13 residues. The V and J ends lost 3 bases and 10 bases respectively, with 13 bases between them.

The chain uses TRBV7-9 and TRBJ1-1; maybe TRBD1 (5 bases). V lost 5 bases and J lost 1, with 11 bases in between. Germline values: CDR1 SEHNR, CDR2 FQNEAQ (reference sequence). The CDR3 has 14 amino acids. The CDR3 spells CASSRQGTNTEAFF. The CDR3 DNA sequence: TGTGCCAGCAGCCGGCAGGGAACGAACACTGAAGCTTTCTTT.

The chain joins TRBV6-4 to TRBJ2-5; either TRBD1 or TRBD2 may supply D (5 bases each). The CDR3 has 15 amino acids. Germline lookup yields CDR1 MRHNA and CDR2 SNTAGT. Trimming left V 6 bases short and J 5 bases short, with 19 bases between. CDR3 nucleotide sequence: TGTGCCAGCAGGGGGCCCCTCCAAAGGAGGGAGACCCAGTACTTC. Protein product: CASRGPLQRRETQYF.

This chain joins TRBV5-4 and TRBJ2-2; no clear D gene. This CDR3 has 12 amino acids. Per the germline V gene, CDR1 is SGHNT and CDR2 is YYREEE (reference sequence). With 4 bases removed from V and 3 bases from J, the gap between germline ends came to 4 bases. CDR3 sequence reads: CASSIYTGELFF. The CDR3 nucleotides are TGTGCCAGCAGCATATACACCGGGGAGCTGTTTTTT.

V is TRBV23-1 and J is TRBJ2-1; D tentatively fits TRBD1 or TRBD2 (6 bases each). TRBV23-1 is an ORF for which the function is uncertain. Trimming pared 10 bases from V and 2 bases from J, leaving 24 bases between. CDR3 length equals 17 residues. The CDR3 DNA sequence: TGCGCCACTGCCGGGTTCTGGGGGGCCCTAACCTACAATGAGCAGTTCTTC. Its protein is CATAGFWGALTYNEQFF.

The chain joins TRBV7-2 to TRBJ2-2; D is perhaps TRBD2 (6 bases). Germline loops: CDR1 SGHTA, CDR2 FQGNSA. CDR3 length: 16 residues. Trimming cost V 5 bases and J 4 bases, with 17 bases left between them. This chain's CDR3 is CASSHHRRRVTGELFF. The CDR3 DNA reads as TGTGCCAGCAGCCACCATCGAAGGAGGGTCACCGGGGAGCTGTTTTTT.

This chain joins TRBV7-2 and TRBJ2-7; the D gene is possibly TRBD2 (6 bases). This CDR3 has 15 amino acids. Germline V gene lookup returns CDR1 SGHTA and CDR2 FQGNSA. V lost 3 bases and J 4 bases, leaving 16 bases between the germline ends. The CDR3 reads CASSFLGSGLYEQYF. DNA of the CDR3: TGTGCCAGCAGCTTCCTAGGTAGCGGACTATACGAGCAGTACTTC.

The chain has TRBV19 and TRBJ1-5, with D possibly TRBD1 on 6 matching bases. This CDR3 has 15 residues. Germline-derived CDR1 and CDR2 are LNHDA and SQIVND (reference sequence). Trimming removed 9 bases at V and 2 bases at J, with 17 bases between. CDR3 amino acids: CASLPRGAGNQPQHF. The DNA for the CDR3 is TGTGCCAGCCTCCCTAGGGGGGCCGGCAATCAGCCCCAGCATTTT.

The chain combines TRBV4-3 with TRBJ1-1; perhaps TRBD1 as D (5 bases). Trimming shortened V by 0 bases and J by 1 base, and 24 bases separated the two germline ends. Germline lookup yields CDR1 LGHNA and CDR2 YSLEER. The CDR3 is made up of 20 amino acids. DNA for the CDR3: TGCGCCAGCAGCCAAGATGGGCTGGTGCAGGGCTTACTAGGGAACACTGAAGCTTTCTTT. It codes for CASSQDGLVQGLLGNTEAFF.